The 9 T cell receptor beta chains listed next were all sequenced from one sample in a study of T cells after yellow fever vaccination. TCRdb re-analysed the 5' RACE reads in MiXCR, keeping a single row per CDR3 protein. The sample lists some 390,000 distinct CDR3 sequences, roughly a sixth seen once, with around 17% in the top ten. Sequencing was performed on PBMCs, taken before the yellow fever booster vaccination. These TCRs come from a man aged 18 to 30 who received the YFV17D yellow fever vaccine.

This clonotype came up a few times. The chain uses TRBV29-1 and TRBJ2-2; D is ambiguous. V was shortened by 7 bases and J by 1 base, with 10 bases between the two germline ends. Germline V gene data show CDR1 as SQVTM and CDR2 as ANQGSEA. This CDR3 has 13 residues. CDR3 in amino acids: CSAGDMNTGELFF. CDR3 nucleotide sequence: TGCAGCGCTGGCGATATGAACACCGGGGAGCTGTTTTTT.

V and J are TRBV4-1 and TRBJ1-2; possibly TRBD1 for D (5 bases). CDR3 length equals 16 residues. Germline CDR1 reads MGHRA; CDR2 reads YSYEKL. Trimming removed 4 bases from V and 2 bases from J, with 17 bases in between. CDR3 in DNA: TGCGCCAGCAGCCTAACCCCCTTACAGGCAAACTATGGCTACACCTTC. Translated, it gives CASSLTPLQANYGYTF.

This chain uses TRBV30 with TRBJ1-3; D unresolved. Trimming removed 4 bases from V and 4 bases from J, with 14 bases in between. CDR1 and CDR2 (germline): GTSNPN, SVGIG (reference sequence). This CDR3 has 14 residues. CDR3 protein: CAWNPGLGGNTIYF. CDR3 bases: TGTGCCTGGAATCCCGGGCTCGGGGGAAACACCATATATTTT.

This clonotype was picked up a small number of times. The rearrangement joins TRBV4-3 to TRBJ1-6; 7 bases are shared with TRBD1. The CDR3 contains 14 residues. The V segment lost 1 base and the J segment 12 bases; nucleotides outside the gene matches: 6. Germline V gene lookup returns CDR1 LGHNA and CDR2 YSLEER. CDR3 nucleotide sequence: TGCGCCAGCAGCCAAGGTCTTGACAGGGAACCCCTCCACTTT. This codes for CASSQGLDREPLHF.

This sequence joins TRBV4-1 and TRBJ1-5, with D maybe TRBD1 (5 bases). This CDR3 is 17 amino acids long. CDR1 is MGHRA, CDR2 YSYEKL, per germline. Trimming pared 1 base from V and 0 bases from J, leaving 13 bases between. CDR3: CASSQVWDGYSNQPQHF. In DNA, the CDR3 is TGCGCCAGCAGCCAAGTTTGGGACGGTTATAGCAATCAGCCCCAGCATTTT.

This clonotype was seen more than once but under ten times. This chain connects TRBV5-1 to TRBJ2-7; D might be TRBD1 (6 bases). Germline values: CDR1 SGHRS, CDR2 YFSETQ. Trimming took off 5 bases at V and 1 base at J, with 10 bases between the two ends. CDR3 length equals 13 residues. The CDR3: CASRGANSYEQYF. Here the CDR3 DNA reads TGCGCCAGCAGGGGGGCAAATTCCTACGAGCAGTACTTC.

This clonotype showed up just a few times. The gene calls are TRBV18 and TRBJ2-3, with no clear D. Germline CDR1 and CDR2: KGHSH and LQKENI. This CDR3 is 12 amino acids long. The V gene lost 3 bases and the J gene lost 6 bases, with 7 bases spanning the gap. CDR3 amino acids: CASSPSPDTQYF. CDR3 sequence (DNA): TGTGCCAGCTCACCCTCCCCGGATACGCAGTATTTT.

The CDR3 coding sequence is TGTGCCAGCAGCTTAGTTGGGAGAGGTGGGGCATTTGAGACCCAGTACTTC. It encodes CASSLVGRGGAFETQYF. The genes are TRBV7-9 and TRBJ2-5; D is perhaps TRBD1 or TRBD2 (5 bases each). In germline, CDR1 is SEHNR, CDR2 FQNEAQ (reference sequence). The V end lost 1 base, the J end lost 5 bases, and 20 bases lay between the germline ends. The CDR3 has 17 residues.

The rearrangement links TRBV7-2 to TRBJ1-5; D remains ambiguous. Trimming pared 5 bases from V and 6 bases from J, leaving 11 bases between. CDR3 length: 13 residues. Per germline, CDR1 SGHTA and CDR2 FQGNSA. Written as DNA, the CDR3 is TGTGCCAGCAGCCCCCGTCGGGCTCAGCCCCAGCATTTT. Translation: CASSPRRAQPQHF.